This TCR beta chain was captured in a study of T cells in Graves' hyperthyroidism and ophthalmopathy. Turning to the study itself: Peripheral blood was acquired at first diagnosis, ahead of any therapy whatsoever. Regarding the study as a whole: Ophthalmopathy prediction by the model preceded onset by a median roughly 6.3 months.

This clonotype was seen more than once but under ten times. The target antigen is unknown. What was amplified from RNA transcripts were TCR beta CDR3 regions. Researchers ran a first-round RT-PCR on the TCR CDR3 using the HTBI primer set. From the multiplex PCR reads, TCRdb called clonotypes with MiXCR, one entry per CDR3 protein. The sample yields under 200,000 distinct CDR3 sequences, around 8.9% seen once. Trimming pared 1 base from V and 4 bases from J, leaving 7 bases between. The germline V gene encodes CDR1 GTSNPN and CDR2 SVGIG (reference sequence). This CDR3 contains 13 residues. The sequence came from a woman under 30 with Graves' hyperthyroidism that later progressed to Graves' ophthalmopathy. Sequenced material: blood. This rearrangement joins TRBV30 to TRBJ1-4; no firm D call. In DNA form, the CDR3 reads TGTGCCTGGAGTGCGCGACGTAATGAAAAACTGTTTTTT. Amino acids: CAWSARRNEKLFF. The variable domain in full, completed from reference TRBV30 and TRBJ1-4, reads SQTIHQWPATLVQPVGSPLSLECTVEGTSNPNLYWYRQAAGRGLQLLFYSVGIGQISSEVPQNLSASRPQDRQFILSSKKLLLSDSGFYLCAWSARRNEKLFFGSGTQLSVL.